This entry lists 20 T cell receptor beta chains sequenced from one sample in a study of T cell repertoires in cytomegalovirus infection. MiXCR was run by TCRdb on the reads, yielding one entry per CDR3 protein. The data contain about 180,000 distinct CDR3 sequences, approximately 14% of them singletons. Sample: PBMCs. Source of these receptors: a human donor in good health (CMV status not recorded). Some clones in this sample may be carry-over from other donors' samples.

This clonotype was counted ten times or more. The chain uses TRBV7-9 and TRBJ1-6; D possibly corresponds to TRBD1 (6 bases). Trimming cost V 3 bases and J 4 bases, with 13 bases left between them. CDR3 length: 16 amino acids. Germline values: CDR1 SEHNR, CDR2 FQNEAQ (reference sequence). The CDR3 bases are TGTGCCAGCAGCTTTTACCGGGGGCTTTATAATTCACCCCTCCACTTT. This sequence encodes CASSFYRGLYNSPLHF. Full variable domain (rest looked up from reference TRBV7-9 and TRBJ1-6): DTGVSQNPRHKITKRGQNVTFRCDPISEHNRLYWYRQTLGQGPEFLTYFQNEAQLEKSRLLSDRFSAERPKGSFSTLEIQRTEQGDSAMYLCASSFYRGLYNSPLHFGNGTRLTVT.

The chain uses TRBV29-1 and TRBJ1-4; D unresolved. Trimming took off 4 bases at V and 8 bases at J, with 11 bases between the two ends. The CDR3 spans 12 residues. Germline V lookup: CDR1 SQVTM, CDR2 ANQGSEA. The CDR3 loop is CSVGRTLEKLFF. The CDR3 coding sequence is TGCAGCGTTGGTCGGACCCTCGAAAAACTGTTTTTT.

The chain recombines TRBV29-1 with TRBJ2-1; 7 bases align to TRBD1. Per germline, CDR1 SQVTM and CDR2 ANQGSEA. J was trimmed by 10 bases and V by 6 bases; bases with no gene match: 3. The CDR3 loop spans 10 amino acids. The DNA of the CDR3 is TGCAGCGTGGCGGACAGGGAGCAGTTCTTC. Protein product: CSVADREQFF.

This clonotype was seen a handful of times. This chain connects TRBV12-3 or TRBV12-4 to TRBJ2-3; a possible D gene is TRBD1 (6 bases). This CDR3 contains 14 residues. V was shortened by 6 bases and J by 2 bases, with 12 bases between the two germline ends. The CDR3 reads CASRGAPDTDTQYF. CDR3 in DNA: TGTGCCAGCAGGGGGGCCCCTGACACAGATACGCAGTATTTT.

The chain links TRBV4-1 to TRBJ2-5; D call uncertain. Germline loops: CDR1 MGHRA, CDR2 YSYEKL. V shed 3 bases and J shed 4 bases, with 9 bases lying between them. This CDR3 is 13 amino acids long. The CDR3 sequence is CASSQTPPETQYF. In DNA form, the CDR3 reads TGCGCCAGCAGCCAGACCCCCCCAGAGACCCAGTACTTC.

The table lists this clonotype with a few counts. V is TRBV19 and J is TRBJ1-1; no clear D gene. CDR1 LNHDA and CDR2 SQIVND come from the germline V gene (reference sequence). Trimming shortened V by 1 base and J by 1 base, and 10 bases separated the two germline ends. This CDR3 comprises 15 residues. CDR3 nucleotide sequence: TGTGCCAGTAGTATAGTTAGCCCAAGGAACACTGAAGCTTTCTTT. Amino acid sequence: CASSIVSPRNTEAFF.

This clonotype showed up just a few times. This rearrangement joins TRBV4-1 to TRBJ2-7; 8 bases are a match to TRBD1. CDR3 length equals 16 residues. V gave up 1 base and J gave up 4 bases; unmatched junction bases: 9. Germline V CDR1 and CDR2: MGHRA, YSYEKL. For the CDR3, the DNA is TGCGCCAGCAGCCAAGCGACCAGGGGGCCTGAGTACGAGCAGTACTTC. Its protein is CASSQATRGPEYEQYF.

Ten or more counts support this clonotype. The rearrangement uses TRBV12-5 and TRBJ1-5; possibly TRBD1 for D (6 bases). V lost 9 bases to trimming and J lost 0 bases, with 18 bases between them. Germline V gene data show CDR1 as LGHNT and CDR2 as FRNRAP. The CDR3 is made up of 16 amino acids. The CDR3 here is CASVQQGPYSNQPQHF. The CDR3 DNA reads as TGTGCTAGCGTACAACAGGGTCCATATAGCAATCAGCCCCAGCATTTT.

In its sample, this clonotype was seen many times. The genes are TRBV7-6 and TRBJ2-5, with D tentatively TRBD1 (6 bases). CDR3 length: 13 residues. CDR1 is SGHVS and CDR2 is FNYEAQ in the germline V gene. The V end was cut by 8 bases, the J end by 0 bases, with 10 bases between. Here the CDR3 DNA reads TGTGCCAGCTCAGGGGTCAACCAAGAGACCCAGTACTTC. It specifies CASSGVNQETQYF. The whole variable domain, filled in from reference TRBV7-6 and TRBJ2-5, reads GAGVSQSPRYKVTKRGQDVALRCDPISGHVSLYWYRQALGQGPEFLTYFNYEAQQDKSGLPNDRFSAERPEGSISTLTIQRTEQRDSAMYRCASSGVNQETQYFGPGTRLLVL.

This clonotype was seen many times. CDR3 in amino acids: CASSSSGGYGYTF. CDR3 DNA sequence: TGTGCCAGCAGCTCCAGCGGGGGCTATGGCTACACCTTC. The chain links TRBV7-2 to TRBJ1-2; D might be TRBD1 (5 bases). CDR1 and CDR2 (germline): SGHTA, FQGNSA. Trimming shortened V by 4 bases and J by 4 bases, and 10 bases separated the two germline ends. CDR3 size: 13 residues.

This clonotype was counted ten times or more. A junction end diverges from the germline sequence, so it may reflect a read error. This chain joins TRBV7-9 and TRBJ2-1; 7 nucleotides line up with TRBD2. Looked up from germline, CDR1 is SEHNR and CDR2 is FQNEAQ (reference sequence). This CDR3 contains 13 residues. DNA for the CDR3: TGTGCCAGCACCTTAGCGGGTTACAATGAGCAGTTCTTC. As protein: CASTLAGYNEQFF.

This clonotype was seen at least ten times. The chain uses TRBV7-2 and TRBJ2-1; the match to TRBD2 covers 7 bases. CDR1 is SGHTA and CDR2 is FQGNSA in the germline V gene. J lost 13 bases, V lost 6 bases, and 9 bases had no gene match. The CDR3 sequence is 12 residues long. The CDR3 DNA reads as TGTGCCAGCAGGTCGCTAGCGGACACACAGTTCTTC. It yields the protein CASRSLADTQFF.

The chain couples TRBV28 to TRBJ2-1; D is undetermined. Germline-derived CDR1 and CDR2 are MDHEN and SYDVKM. V was trimmed by 7 bases and J by 0 bases, leaving 10 bases between them. The CDR3 length is 14 residues. CDR3 sequence reads: CASTGWSSYNEQFF. CDR3 in DNA: TGTGCCAGCACTGGGTGGAGCTCCTACAATGAGCAGTTCTTC.

This clonotype was observed a few times. The V and J genes are TRBV5-1 and TRBJ2-7; 7 nucleotides match TRBD1. After removal of 2 bases from V and 2 bases from J, the junction contained 4 bases not matched to a gene. In germline, CDR1 is SGHRS, CDR2 YFSETQ. The CDR3 has 14 residues. As DNA, the CDR3 is TGCGCCAGCAGCTTAGACAGGGCCACCTACGAGCAGTACTTC. Amino acids: CASSLDRATYEQYF. The complete variable domain, with remaining parts taken from reference TRBV5-1 and TRBJ2-7, reads KAGVTQTPRYLIKTRGQQVTLSCSPISGHRSVSWYQQTPGQGLQFLFEYFSETQRNKGNFPGRFSGRQFSNSRSEMNVSTLELGDSALYLCASSLDRATYEQYFGPGTRLTVT.

This clonotype was seen only a few times. The chain couples TRBV29-1 to TRBJ1-2; 10 nucleotides line up with TRBD1. The CDR3 is made up of 13 amino acids. CDR1 and CDR2 (germline): SQVTM, ANQGSEA. Germline trimming cut 6 bases from V and 7 bases from J; bases unmatched to any gene: 8. CDR3 protein: CSVADRGQGGYTF. CDR3 in DNA: TGCAGCGTCGCAGACAGGGGGCAGGGTGGCTACACCTTC.

This clonotype has only a few counts. The V and J genes are TRBV9 and TRBJ2-1; 7 bases fit TRBD1. CDR1 and CDR2 (germline): SGDLS, YYNGEE. This CDR3 spans 16 amino acids. Trimming removed 0 bases from V and 1 base from J; junction bases left unmatched: 4. DNA for the CDR3: TGTGCCAGCAGCGTAGAAGGCAGGGGGTCCTACAATGAGCAGTTCTTC. As protein: CASSVEGRGSYNEQFF.

The chain links TRBV25-1 to TRBJ2-6; no firm D call. V lost 5 bases and J lost 4, with 12 bases in between. Per the germline V gene, CDR1 is MGHDK and CDR2 is SYGVNS. The CDR3 is made up of 15 amino acids. The CDR3 spells CASSPSTGGANVLTF. DNA for the CDR3: TGTGCCAGCAGTCCTTCTACCGGCGGGGCCAACGTCCTGACTTTC.

In this sample, this clonotype turned up many times. The rearrangement links TRBV7-2 to TRBJ2-1; D is possibly TRBD2 (6 bases). The CDR3 is 15 amino acids. V lost 5 bases and J 3 bases, leaving 14 bases between the germline ends. Germline CDR1 and CDR2: SGHTA and FQGNSA. The CDR3 protein is CASSRRDLSYNEQFF. CDR3 DNA: TGTGCCAGCAGCCGGCGGGACTTAAGCTACAATGAGCAGTTCTTC.

CDR3 bases: TGCAGTGCTAGGATAGGCATTCATCAGCCCCAGCATTTT. Translated, it gives CSARIGIHQPQHF. This chain connects TRBV20-1 to TRBJ1-5; no firm D call. This CDR3 contains 13 residues. Trimming shortened V by 3 bases and J by 5 bases, and 11 bases separated the two germline ends. Germline loops: CDR1 DFQATT, CDR2 SNEGSKA (reference sequence).

This rearrangement joins TRBV6-6 to TRBJ2-1; D not resolved. Germline assignment: CDR1 MNHNY and CDR2 SVGAGI (reference sequence). V lost 6 bases, J lost 0 bases, and 9 bases lay in between. The CDR3 contains 14 residues. CDR3 in DNA: TGTGCCAGCAGAATAATGAGCTCCTACAATGAGCAGTTCTTC. Amino acids: CASRIMSSYNEQFF.